The clone carrying this T cell receptor (beta chain) turned up a few times. The data were obtained in a study of T cells in Graves' hyperthyroidism and ophthalmopathy. Researchers took RNA transcripts and amplified the TCR beta CDR3 regions from them. First-round RT-PCR of the TCR CDR3 relied on the HTBI primer set. TCRdb processed the multiplex PCR reads anew with MiXCR; each CDR3 protein has one entry. The sample has hundreds of thousands of distinct CDR3 sequences, around 15% seen once. Trimming cost V 3 bases and J 4 bases, with 8 bases left between them. Germline V gene lookup returns CDR1 LGHDT and CDR2 YNNKEL (reference sequence). This CDR3 comprises 13 residues.

The TCR was taken from a woman younger than 35 with Graves' hyperthyroidism. The chain combines TRBV3-1 with TRBJ2-3; D not resolved. Sequencing was carried out using blood. The CDR3 protein is CASSQLGADTQYF. The CDR3 nucleotides read TGTGCCAGCAGCCAGCTGGGCGCAGATACGCAGTATTTT.